A single sample gave rise to the 19 T cell receptor beta chains below, sequenced in a study of beta chain features in type 1 diabetes. As every portion of the isolated RNA was reverse transcribed, the sequencing read expressed TCRB transcripts. TCRdb's copy holds only in-frame clones and misses some; the assay was immunoSEQ multiplex PCR. The table has a few hundred thousand clones, roughly an eighth seen once. Study-wide findings and caveats: TCRB CDR3s from Type 1 diabetes patients were moderately but significantly shorter in all four CD4+ subsets.

Their cognate antigens are unknown. Specimen: naive CD4+ T cells from blood. The receptors here all came from a woman aged 18-35 years with type 1 diabetes.

This clone was seen a few times. The chain has TRBV7-2 and TRBJ2-2, with a weak D call TRBD2 (5 bases). V lost 11 bases to trimming and J lost 8 bases, with 18 bases between them. Germline V gives CDR1 SGHTA, CDR2 FQGNSA. The CDR3 spans 13 residues. The CDR3 DNA reads TGTGCCGGATCGCGGGCCCCGGTAGGGGAGCTGTTTTTT. This encodes CAGSRAPVGELFF.

This chain joins TRBV25-1 and TRBJ1-1; tentatively, D is TRBD1 (5 bases). CDR3 size: 13 residues. Germline V gene lookup returns CDR1 MGHDK and CDR2 SYGVNS. The V gene lost 6 bases and the J gene lost 10 bases, with 18 bases spanning the gap. The CDR3 region has the DNA TGTGCCAGCAGCCAGGGTGCGAAAATACCAGCTTTCTTT. It specifies CASSQGAKIPAFF. The full variable domain, with the rest looked up from reference TRBV25-1 and TRBJ1-1, is EADIYQTPRYLVIGTGKKITLECSQTMGHDKMYWYQQDPGMELHLIHYSYGVNSTEKGDLSSESTVSRIRTEHFPLTLESARPSHTSQYLCASSQGAKIPAFFGQGTRLTVV.

This sequence joins TRBV20-1 and TRBJ2-7, with unresolved D. The CDR3 has 11 amino acids. Germline CDR1 DFQATT, CDR2 SNEGSKA (reference sequence). V lost 5 bases and J 4 bases, leaving 9 bases between the germline ends. In DNA form, the CDR3 reads TGCAGTGCTCCGGAGACGTACGAGCAGTACTTC. Its translation: CSAPETYEQYF.

This clone has a handful of counts. The CDR3 DNA sequence: TGTGCCAGCAGCTCACTAATGAGCTCCTACAATGAGCAGTTCTTC. Amino acids: CASSSLMSSYNEQFF. The chain combines TRBV7-9 with TRBJ2-1; D gene ambiguous. This CDR3 has 15 amino acids. Trimming shortened V by 4 bases and J by 0 bases, and 10 bases separated the two germline ends. CDR1 is SEHNR, CDR2 FQNEAQ, per germline (reference sequence).

This clone was recorded a few times. The chain combines TRBV19 with TRBJ2-7; 11 bases are shared with TRBD1. Germline V lookup: CDR1 LNHDA, CDR2 SQIVND (reference sequence). Trimming took 4 bases from V and 7 from J; bases not matched to a gene: 6. The CDR3 has 14 amino acids. This CDR3 is CASSTGTGGQEQYF. The CDR3 bases are TGTGCCAGTAGTACCGGGACAGGGGGTCAAGAGCAGTACTTC.

The chain has TRBV25-1 and TRBJ1-2; possible D gene TRBD1, 6 bases. The CDR3 consists of 13 residues. Germline lookup yields CDR1 MGHDK and CDR2 SYGVNS. V gave up 5 bases and J gave up 8 bases, with 15 bases separating them. CDR3 DNA: TGTGCCAGCAGTCCACTGGGAGGGGGAGGCTACACCTTC. As protein: CASSPLGGGGYTF.

This chain uses TRBV6-1 with TRBJ2-5; unclear D gene. Between the trimmed V and J ends, which lost 4 bases and 5 bases, there was a span of 8 bases. Germline V gene lookup returns CDR1 MNHNS and CDR2 SASEGT. The CDR3 has 12 amino acids. CDR3 in amino acids: CASSALVETQYF. In nucleotides, the CDR3 is TGTGCCAGCAGTGCCTTAGTGGAGACCCAGTACTTC.

This clone was counted only a few times. The chain couples TRBV5-1 to TRBJ2-7; 8 nucleotides match TRBD1. This CDR3 has 18 residues. Unmatched junction bases numbered 14, after V lost 0 bases and J lost 3 bases. Germline V gene sequence: CDR1 SGHRS, CDR2 YFSETQ. CDR3 DNA sequence: TGCGCCAGCAGCTTGGGGACCCCCGGGACAGGAGCCTACTACGAGCAGTACTTC. Amino acids: CASSLGTPGTGAYYEQYF.

The chain uses TRBV9 and TRBJ2-7; 7 bases agree with TRBD2. The CDR3 spans 16 residues. From germline, CDR1 is SGDLS and CDR2 YYNGEE. The trim removed 0 bases at V and 2 bases at J, leaving 8 bases unmatched. The CDR3 here is CASSVEPLAGAYEQYF. CDR3 bases: TGTGCCAGCAGCGTAGAGCCCCTGGCGGGGGCCTACGAGCAGTACTTC.

This clone was detected a few times. V and J are TRBV5-1 and TRBJ2-5; 10 bases map to TRBD1. There are 17 residues in the CDR3. Losses at the gene ends were 3 bases for V and 2 bases for J; bases not matched to a gene: 10. Germline V lookup: CDR1 SGHRS, CDR2 YFSETQ. CDR3 sequence: CASSWITGQGRQETQYF. Here the CDR3 DNA reads TGCGCCAGCAGCTGGATTACGGGACAGGGGCGGCAAGAGACCCAGTACTTC.

V is TRBV7-8 and J is TRBJ2-7; tentative D call: TRBD1 (5 bases). Germline-derived CDR1 and CDR2 are SGHVS and FQNEAQ. The germline V and J ends were trimmed by 4 bases and 2 bases, with 18 bases remaining between them. The CDR3 contains 16 residues. This CDR3 is CASSSREGQYTYEQYF. The CDR3 DNA reads TGTGCCAGCAGCTCCAGGGAAGGACAATACACCTACGAGCAGTACTTC.

This clone was seen only a few times. This chain connects TRBV7-2 to TRBJ1-1; 7 nucleotides agree with TRBD1. Germline trimming cut 1 base from V and 6 bases from J; bases unmatched to any gene: 8. The CDR3 extends over 15 amino acids. The V gene's germline CDR1 is SGHTA and CDR2 FQGNSA. DNA of the CDR3: TGTGCCAGCAGCTTAGTCTGGGGCAGGGGGTCTGAAGCTTTCTTT. Translation: CASSLVWGRGSEAFF.

CDR3 nucleotide sequence: TGCGCCAGCAGCTTGGTGGGGAGGACTAACTATGGCTACACCTTC. This translates into CASSLVGRTNYGYTF. The V and J genes are TRBV5-1 and TRBJ1-2; no clear D gene. Germline V gene sequence: CDR1 SGHRS, CDR2 YFSETQ. This CDR3 has 15 amino acids. V lost 0 bases and J 0 bases, leaving 9 bases between the germline ends.

This chain links TRBV23-1 with TRBJ1-2; D may be TRBD1 (6 bases). TRBV23-1 is an open reading frame, and its role is uncertain. The CDR3 covers 15 residues. The V gene lost 6 bases and the J gene lost 4 bases, with 18 bases spanning the gap. CDR3 nucleotides: TGCGCCAGCAGCCAAGATGGGACAAGAGCCTATGGCTACACCTTC. Translated, it gives CASSQDGTRAYGYTF.

This clone was observed a handful of times. V usage is TRBV19 and J usage is TRBJ1-5; D gene uncertain. Germline V gene lookup returns CDR1 LNHDA and CDR2 SQIVND (reference sequence). The CDR3 totals 16 residues. V was trimmed by 3 bases and J by 4 bases, leaving 16 bases between them. DNA of the CDR3: TGTGCCAGTAGTATGAGGAATGAGGGCCCGAATCAGCCCCAGCATTTT. Translation gives CASSMRNEGPNQPQHF.

This sequence joins TRBV4-3 and TRBJ2-3; 7 bases align to TRBD1. Germline V lookup: CDR1 LGHNA, CDR2 YSLEER. The CDR3 contains 19 residues. The trim removed 3 bases at V and 2 bases at J, leaving 17 bases unmatched. DNA of the CDR3: TGCGCCAGCAGCCAGTCCCCCGTCCCCCGGGACAGTCCCACAGATACGCAGTATTTT. Translation gives CASSQSPVPRDSPTDTQYF.

The genes are TRBV28 and TRBJ2-1, with D possibly being TRBD2 (6 bases). With 7 bases removed from V and 4 bases from J, the gap between germline ends came to 17 bases. CDR1 is MDHEN and CDR2 is SYDVKM in the germline V gene. There are 15 residues in the CDR3. The CDR3 region has the DNA TGTGCCAGCAAAACGGGGGATCGGGGATACAATGAGCAGTTCTTC. It translates to CASKTGDRGYNEQFF.

This clone was seen more than once but under ten times. This chain connects TRBV5-4 to TRBJ2-1; D perhaps matches TRBD1 (7 bases). Trimming removed 2 bases at V and 8 bases at J, with 17 bases between. The CDR3 runs 15 residues. Germline V gene data show CDR1 as SGHNT and CDR2 as YYREEE (reference sequence). CDR3 sequence (DNA): TGTGCCAGCAGCTTACCAGGGGGGTCGGGCGATGAGCAGTTCTTC. Encoded protein: CASSLPGGSGDEQFF.

This clone came up a few times. The gene calls are TRBV5-6 and TRBJ2-7, with 7 bases that match TRBD1. The V and J ends lost 3 bases and 0 bases, in that order; junction bases with no gene match: 9. The germline CDR1 and CDR2 sequences are SGHDT and YYEEEE. The CDR3 is 16 residues long. This chain's CDR3 is CASSSTGDDFSYEQYF. The CDR3 region has the DNA TGTGCCAGCAGCTCTACAGGGGATGACTTCTCCTACGAGCAGTACTTC.